The 17 T cell receptor beta chains listed next were all sequenced from one sample in a study of T cell changes during pregnancy in multiple sclerosis. Assay: immunoSEQ multiplex PCR; the TCRdb copy retains only in-frame clones and omits some. Counted here are tens of thousands of clones, 90% occurring once; the ten biggest clones make up roughly 3.3%. The sample was peripheral blood, taken in the first trimester of pregnancy. The receptors were gathered from a female donor in good health, enrolled as a control in a pregnancy study.

The V call is TRBV5-1, the J call TRBJ1-2, with D possibly TRBD1 on 6 matching bases. Germline V gene lookup returns CDR1 SGHRS and CDR2 YFSETQ. The CDR3 spans 15 residues. Trimming shortened V by 6 bases and J by 6 bases, and 21 bases separated the two germline ends. In DNA form, the CDR3 reads TGCGCCAGCACCGACAGGTCCCGGCCCCGAAATGGCTACACCTTC. This codes for CASTDRSRPRNGYTF.

V gene TRBV27 combines with J gene TRBJ2-5; TRBD2 matches at 12 bases. The CDR3 has 14 residues. The germline V gene encodes CDR1 MNHEY and CDR2 SMNVEV (reference sequence). The V and J ends lost 4 bases and 7 bases, in that order; junction bases with no gene match: 4. CDR3 coding DNA: TGTGCCAGCAGTTCCTCACTAGCGGGAGGGACCCAGTACTTC. It is translated as CASSSSLAGGTQYF.

V gene TRBV2 combines with J gene TRBJ2-7; no definite D call. The CDR3 runs 11 residues. The ends were cut back, 8 bases at V and 5 bases at J, with 10 bases in the middle. Germline V lookup: CDR1 SNHLY, CDR2 FYNNEI. CDR3 nucleotide sequence: TGTGCCAGCGGAGAGAACGACGAGCAGTACTTC. This gives the protein CASGENDEQYF.

The V gene is TRBV15, the J gene TRBJ2-1, with 16 bases that match TRBD2. CDR1 and CDR2 (germline): LNHNV, YYDKDF (reference sequence). CDR3 length equals 21 residues. With 1 base clipped from V and 1 base from J, the junction kept 10 bases outside the gene matches. The CDR3 DNA sequence: TGTGCCACCAGCAGAGGTTACACGGGACTAGCGGGAGGGCCGTCCTACAATGAGCAGTTCTTC. It yields the protein CATSRGYTGLAGGPSYNEQFF.

The V call is TRBV10-2, the J call TRBJ2-1; tentatively, D is TRBD1 (5 bases). This CDR3 contains 13 residues. Germline values: CDR1 WSHSY, CDR2 SAAADI. V shed 7 bases and J shed 6 bases, with 13 bases lying between them. The CDR3 nucleotides read TGCGCCAGCAATCGACAGTTCGGCAATGAGCAGTTCTTC. Protein product: CASNRQFGNEQFF.

V usage is TRBV7-2 and J usage is TRBJ1-4; a possible D gene is TRBD1 (5 bases). V was pared by 3 bases and J by 4 bases, with 12 bases between. The germline CDR1 and CDR2 sequences are SGHTA and FQGNSA. The CDR3 contains 15 residues. CDR3 protein: CASSFSGTYNEKLFF. The CDR3 DNA reads as TGTGCCAGCAGCTTTTCCGGGACTTATAATGAAAAACTGTTTTTT.

J is TRBJ2-5 and V is TRBV11-2; D gene unclear. There are 14 residues in the CDR3. Deletions cut 1 base from V and 1 base from J, with 7 bases between. Germline V gene lookup returns CDR1 SGHAT and CDR2 FQNNGV. The CDR3, as DNA: TGTGCCAGCAGCTTAGCGGGTCTCCAAGAGACCCAGTACTTC. It codes for CASSLAGLQETQYF.

The chain is built from TRBV5-1 and TRBJ2-2; TRBD1 aligns across 7 bases. The ends lost 3 bases at V and 0 bases at J; junction bases unmatched: 2. In germline, CDR1 is SGHRS, CDR2 YFSETQ. This CDR3 comprises 15 residues. The CDR3 coding sequence is TGCGCCAGCAGCTCCGACAGGGCGAACACCGGGGAGCTGTTTTTT. Its protein is CASSSDRANTGELFF.

This chain connects TRBV5-1 to TRBJ2-1; 9 positions agree with TRBD2. The CDR3 length is 16 residues. With V trimmed by 0 bases and J by 2 bases, 3 bases remained unmatched. Germline V gene sequence: CDR1 SGHRS, CDR2 YFSETQ. CDR3 nucleotides: TGCGCCAGCAGCTTGGAACCTAGCGGGGCCTACAATGAGCAGTTCTTC. Encoded protein: CASSLEPSGAYNEQFF.

The rearrangement links TRBV5-6 to TRBJ2-7; D possibly corresponds to TRBD2 (6 bases). This CDR3 spans 15 amino acids. Trimming stripped 0 bases from V and 2 bases from J, with 12 bases between. Germline loops: CDR1 SGHDT, CDR2 YYEEEE. CDR3 DNA: TGTGCCAGCAGCTTGGCGGGGGTGAGGCCCTACGAGCAGTACTTC. Its translation is CASSLAGVRPYEQYF.

The chain combines TRBV5-6 with TRBJ1-1; D possibly corresponds to TRBD1 (6 bases). The germline V gene encodes CDR1 SGHDT and CDR2 YYEEEE. Trimming cost V 1 base and J 1 base, with 14 bases left between them. This CDR3 has 16 residues. CDR3: CASSLTGKGQNTEAFF. The DNA of the CDR3 is TGTGCCAGCAGCTTGACAGGGAAAGGGCAGAACACTGAAGCTTTCTTT.

This rearrangement joins TRBV11-2 to TRBJ2-6, with 11 bases aligning to TRBD1. The CDR3 runs 19 residues. V dropped 6 bases and J dropped 0; count of bases not matched to a gene: 10. Germline CDR1 and CDR2: SGHAT and FQNNGV. The chain's CDR3 is CASRRTGGGRSSGANVLTF. CDR3 nucleotide sequence: TGTGCCAGCAGAAGGACAGGGGGCGGCCGAAGCTCTGGGGCCAACGTCCTGACTTTC.

The chain combines TRBV28 with TRBJ1-2; no firm D call. CDR3 length: 12 residues. The V gene's germline CDR1 is MDHEN and CDR2 SYDVKM. V was trimmed by 7 bases and J by 3 bases, leaving 9 bases between them. CDR3 in amino acids: CASNGEDYGYTF. Written as DNA, the CDR3 is TGTGCCAGCAATGGGGAGGACTATGGCTACACCTTC.

The V and J genes are TRBV18 and TRBJ1-5; D not resolved. CDR1 is KGHSH, CDR2 LQKENI, per germline. The V end lost 2 bases, the J end lost 2 bases, and 7 bases lay between the germline ends. This CDR3 comprises 14 residues. CDR3 bases: TGTGCCAGCTCACCAGGGAGAGGCAATCAGCCCCAGCATTTT. It specifies CASSPGRGNQPQHF.

This clone has more than one count but fewer than ten. The rearrangement links TRBV4-3 to TRBJ2-2; D is ambiguous. The CDR3 is made up of 15 amino acids. CDR1 and CDR2 (germline): LGHNA, YSLEER. V was shortened by 0 bases and J by 9 bases, with 14 bases between the two germline ends. The CDR3 loop reads CASSQDFERVRELFF. CDR3 nucleotides: TGCGCCAGCAGCCAAGATTTCGAGCGAGTAAGGGAGCTGTTTTTT.

The chain employs TRBV10-3 and TRBJ2-2; TRBD1 matches 7 bases. The CDR3 length is 13 residues. V was pared by 10 bases and J by 1 base, with 3 bases of the junction left unmatched. Germline V gene sequence: CDR1 ENHRY, CDR2 SYGVKD. CDR3: CATGQENTGELFF. CDR3 nucleotide sequence: TGTGCCACCGGACAGGAGAACACCGGGGAGCTGTTTTTT.

A single count supports this clone. The V gene is TRBV18, the J gene TRBJ1-2; 8 positions agree with TRBD1. J lost 0 bases, V lost 3 bases, and 3 bases had no gene match. The CDR3 covers 15 residues. Germline CDR1 KGHSH, CDR2 LQKENI. The CDR3 reads CASSPGTGANYGYTF. CDR3 DNA sequence: TGTGCCAGCTCACCTGGGACAGGAGCTAACTATGGCTACACCTTC.